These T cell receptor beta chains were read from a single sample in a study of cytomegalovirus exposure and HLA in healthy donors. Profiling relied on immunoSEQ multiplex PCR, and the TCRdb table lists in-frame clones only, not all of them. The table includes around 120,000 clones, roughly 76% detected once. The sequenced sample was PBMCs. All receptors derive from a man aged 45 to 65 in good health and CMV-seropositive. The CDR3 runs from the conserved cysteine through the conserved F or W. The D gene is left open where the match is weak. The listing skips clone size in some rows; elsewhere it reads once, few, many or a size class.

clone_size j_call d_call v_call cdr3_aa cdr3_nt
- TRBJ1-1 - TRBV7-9 CAVGGRKTEAFF TGTGCAGTGGGGGGGCGGAAGACTGAAGCTTTCTTT
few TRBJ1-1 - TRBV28 CASSALAVEAFF TGTGCCAGCAGCGCCTTAGCAGTTGAAGCTTTCTTT
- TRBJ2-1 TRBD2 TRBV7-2 CASSLLLAGSEQFF TGTGCCAGCAGCTTACTCCTAGCGGGATCTGAGCAGTTCTTC
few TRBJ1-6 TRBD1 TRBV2 CASSEIVGQGNSPLHF TGTGCCAGCAGCGAGATAGTGGGACAGGGAAATTCACCCCTCCACTTT
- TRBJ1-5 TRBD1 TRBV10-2 CASTQGGPQHF TGCGCCAGCACCCAGGGGGGGCCCCAGCATTTT
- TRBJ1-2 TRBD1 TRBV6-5 CASSHSGQGRDYGYTF TGTGCCAGCAGTCACTCCGGACAGGGCAGAGACTATGGCTACACCTTC
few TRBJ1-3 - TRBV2 CASKPLNSGNTIYF TGTGCCAGCAAGCCCCTAAACTCTGGAAACACCATATATTTT
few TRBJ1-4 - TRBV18 CASSPEFNEKLFF TGTGCCAGCTCACCGGAGTTTAATGAAAAACTGTTTTTT
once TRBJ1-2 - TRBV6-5 CASSYGQAIHGYTF TGTGCCAGCAGTTACGGGCAGGCGATACATGGCTACACCTTC
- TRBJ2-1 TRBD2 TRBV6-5 CASRPGLAYNEQFF TGTGCCAGCCGCCCGGGACTAGCTTACAATGAGCAGTTCTTC
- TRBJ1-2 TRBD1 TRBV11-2 CASSSLRDSYAGYTF TGTGCCAGCAGCTCCCTCCGGGACAGCTATGCGGGCTACACCTTC
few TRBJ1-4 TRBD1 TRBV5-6 CASSYRTGSLSNEKLFF TGTGCCAGCAGCTACCGGACAGGCTCTTTGAGTAATGAAAAACTGTTTTTT
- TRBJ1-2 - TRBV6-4 CASSDSQRSYTF TGTGCCAGCAGTGACTCGCAGAGGAGCTACACCTTC
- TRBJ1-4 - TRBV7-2 CASSSGYLASKEKLFF TGTGCCAGCAGCTCGGGTTACTTGGCAAGTAAGGAAAAACTGTTTTTT
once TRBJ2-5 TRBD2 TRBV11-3 CASSLVGGGAVRETQYF TGTGCCAGCAGCTTAGTGGGCGGGGGGGCCGTTCGAGAGACCCAGTACTTC
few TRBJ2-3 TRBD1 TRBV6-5 CASGQGARSDTQYF TGTGCCAGCGGACAGGGGGCAAGATCAGATACGCAGTATTTT
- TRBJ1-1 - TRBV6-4 CARNLGHPEDTEAFF TGTGCCCGGAACCTGGGACACCCCGAGGACACTGAAGCTTTCTTT
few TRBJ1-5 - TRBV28 CASRPRGRATGLSNQPQHF TGTGCCAGCAGACCCCGCGGACGCGCGACGGGACTTAGCAATCAGCCCCAGCATTTT
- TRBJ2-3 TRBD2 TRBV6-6 CASSVSAGGSTQYF TGTGCCAGCAGTGTTAGCGCGGGGGGAAGTACGCAGTATTTT
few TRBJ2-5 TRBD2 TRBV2 CAMEERGGGSETQYF TGTGCCATGGAGGAGCGGGGCGGGGGATCGGAGACCCAGTACTTC
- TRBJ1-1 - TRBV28 CASSLGGLEFEAFF TGTGCCAGCAGTTTAGGAGGTCTTGAATTTGAAGCTTTCTTT
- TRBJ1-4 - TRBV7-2 CASSLVLFEKLFF TGTGCCAGCAGCTTAGTCCTCTTCGAAAAACTGTTTTTT
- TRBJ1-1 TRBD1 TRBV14 CASSQVAGGSTEAFF TGTGCCAGCAGCCAAGTGGCAGGGGGGAGCACTGAAGCTTTCTTT
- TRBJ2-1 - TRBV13 CASSLDLGRIYNEQFF TGTGCCAGCAGCTTAGATCTGGGGCGGATCTACAATGAGCAGTTCTTC
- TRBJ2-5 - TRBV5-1 CASRKGQETQYF TGCGCCAGCAGAAAGGGGCAAGAGACCCAGTACTTC
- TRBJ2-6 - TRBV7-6 CASSLSTGANVLTF TGTGCCAGCAGCTTATCAACTGGGGCCAACGTCCTGACTTTC
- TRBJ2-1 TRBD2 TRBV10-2 CASSGPSGRAVEQFF TGCGCCAGCAGCGGGCCTAGCGGGAGGGCGGTTGAGCAGTTCTTC
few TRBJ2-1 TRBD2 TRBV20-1 CSARPLAGKVF TGCAGTGCTAGACCTCTAGCGGGGAAGGTCTTC
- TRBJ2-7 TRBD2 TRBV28 CASSFWTSGYSYEQYF TGTGCCAGCAGTTTTTGGACTAGCGGTTATTCCTACGAGCAGTACTTC
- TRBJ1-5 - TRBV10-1 CARRPGGEGNQPQHF TGCGCCAGAAGACCGGGGGGAGAGGGCAATCAGCCCCAGCATTTT
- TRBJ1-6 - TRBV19 CASSMTPGRSSYNSPLHF TGTGCCAGTAGTATGACCCCCGGGAGGAGCTCCTATAATTCACCCCTCCACTTT
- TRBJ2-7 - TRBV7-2 CASSLGGAISYEQYF TGTGCCAGCAGTCTAGGGGGGGCGATATCCTACGAGCAGTACTTC
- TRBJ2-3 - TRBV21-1 CASSKWGGTSGRWEDTQYF TGTGCCAGCAGCAAATGGGGTGGGACTAGCGGGAGGTGGGAAGATACGCAGTATTTT
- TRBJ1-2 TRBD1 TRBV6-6 CASSYVLTGVYGYTF TGTGCCAGCAGTTATGTTTTGACAGGGGTATATGGCTACACCTTC
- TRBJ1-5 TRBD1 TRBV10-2 CASSDRGKNQPQHF TGCGCCAGCAGTGACAGGGGGAAGAATCAGCCCCAGCATTTT
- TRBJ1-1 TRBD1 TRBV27 CASSPRRGLETEAFF TGTGCCAGCAGTCCCCGCAGGGGGCTAGAAACTGAAGCTTTCTTT
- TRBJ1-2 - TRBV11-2 CASSLDQTGNYGYTF TGTGCCAGCAGCTTAGATCAAACAGGGAACTATGGCTACACCTTC
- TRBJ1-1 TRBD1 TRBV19 CASSLPGTGSTEAFF TGTGCCAGTAGTCTTCCCGGGACAGGGAGCACTGAAGCTTTCTTT
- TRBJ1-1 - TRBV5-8 CASSLGQYRAGPNTEAFF TGTGCCAGCAGCCTGGGGCAATACAGGGCAGGTCCGAACACTGAAGCTTTCTTT
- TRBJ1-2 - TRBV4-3 CASSQEGGYGYTF TGCGCCAGCAGCCAAGAAGGGGGCTATGGCTACACCTTC
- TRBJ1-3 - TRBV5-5 CASSGILGAPGNTIYF TGTGCCAGCAGCGGGATTTTGGGGGCGCCTGGAAACACCATATATTTT
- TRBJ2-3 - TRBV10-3 CAISEYGGDQNTDTQYF TGTGCCATCAGTGAGTACGGGGGTGACCAGAACACAGATACGCAGTATTTT
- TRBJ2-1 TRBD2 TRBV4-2 CASSPTSGHNEQFF TGTGCCAGCAGCCCGACTAGCGGTCACAATGAGCAGTTCTTC
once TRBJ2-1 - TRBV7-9 CASSLVQGRYNEQFF TGTGCCAGCAGCTTGGTGCAGGGGAGATACAATGAGCAGTTCTTC
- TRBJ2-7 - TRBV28 CASSSPGVGVSYEQYF TGTGCCAGCAGTTCCCCGGGTGTGGGTGTCTCCTACGAGCAGTACTTC